A selection of T cell receptor beta chains follows, all from one sample in a study of patients with pleural tuberculosis. TCRdb ran MiXCR on the reads and lists one entry per CDR3 protein. The table lists about 50,000 distinct CDR3 sequences, 7.3% of them singletons, with roughly 16% in the top ten. These receptor sequences come from a human donor with pleural tuberculosis. CDR3s include the opening cysteine and the closing phenylalanine or tryptophan. D genes are given only for firm matches. Clone size appears in some rows only: once, few, many, or a class for an expanded clone.

V gene,J gene,D gene,clone size,CDR3 protein,CDR3 DNA
TRBV20-1,TRBJ1-5,TRBD1,many,CSAVYRGGLHQPQHF,TGCAGTGCTGTGTACAGGGGTGGTTTGCATCAGCCCCAGCATTTT
TRBV28,TRBJ1-5,-,many,CASRPATYNQPQHF,TGTGCCAGCAGGCCAGCTACGTACAATCAGCCCCAGCATTTT
TRBV28,TRBJ1-4,-,many,CASKRMEANEKLFF,TGTGCCAGCAAACGTATGGAGGCTAATGAAAAACTGTTTTTT
TRBV18,TRBJ1-3,-,many,CASSPLRQPGNTIYF,TGTGCCAGCTCACCACTGCGTCAGCCTGGAAACACCATATATTTT
TRBV29-1,TRBJ2-7,-,-,CSVRDNSYEQYF,TGCAGCGTCCGGGACAACTCCTACGAGCAGTACTTC
TRBV11-2,TRBJ2-7,TRBD2,many,CASSFSSGGPYEQYF,TGTGCCAGCAGTTTTTCAAGCGGGGGCCCCTACGAGCAGTACTTC
TRBV7-1,TRBJ2-4,TRBD1,many,CASSAAGTVKNIQYF,TGTGCCAGCAGCGCAGCCGGGACAGTGAAAAACATTCAGTACTTC
TRBV2,TRBJ2-7,-,many,CASSLGHTPYEQYF,TGTGCCAGCAGTCTGGGACATACTCCCTACGAGCAGTACTTC
TRBV11-2,TRBJ2-5,-,-,CASSPPGKETQYF,TGTGCCAGCAGCCCACCGGGAAAAGAGACCCAGTACTTC
TRBV9,TRBJ1-4,-,few,CASSPGQLNEKLFF,TGTGCCAGCAGCCCTGGACAGCTTAATGAAAAACTGTTTTTT
TRBV3-1,TRBJ2-3,TRBD2,many,CASSQGTSGRTDTQYF,TGTGCCAGCAGCCAAGGTACTAGCGGGAGAACAGATACGCAGTATTTT
TRBV24-1,TRBJ1-5,-,-,CATSDSSRVNQPQHF,TGTGCCACCAGTGATAGCTCCAGGGTCAATCAGCCCCAGCATTTT
TRBV6-2/TRBV6-3,TRBJ1-5,-,many,CASSFEAGQPQHF,TGTGCCAGCAGTTTTGAGGCCGGTCAGCCCCAGCATTTT
TRBV12-3/TRBV12-4,TRBJ1-5,TRBD1,many,CASSRGQGGLPQHF,TGTGCCAGCAGCCGGGGACAGGGAGGTTTGCCCCAGCATTTT
TRBV3-1,TRBJ2-3,-,many,CASSPFQSTDTQYF,TGTGCCAGCAGCCCTTTCCAGAGCACAGATACGCAGTATTTT
TRBV2,TRBJ2-1,-,many,CASTKRPDNEQFF,TGTGCCAGTACTAAGCGGCCCGACAATGAGCAGTTCTTC
TRBV2,TRBJ2-2,-,many,CASSERRIADTGELFF,TGTGCCAGCAGTGAGAGGAGAATAGCGGACACCGGAGAGCTGTTTTTT
TRBV7-2,TRBJ2-7,-,many,CAKGHAYEQYF,TGTGCCAAAGGGCATGCCTACGAGCAGTACTTC